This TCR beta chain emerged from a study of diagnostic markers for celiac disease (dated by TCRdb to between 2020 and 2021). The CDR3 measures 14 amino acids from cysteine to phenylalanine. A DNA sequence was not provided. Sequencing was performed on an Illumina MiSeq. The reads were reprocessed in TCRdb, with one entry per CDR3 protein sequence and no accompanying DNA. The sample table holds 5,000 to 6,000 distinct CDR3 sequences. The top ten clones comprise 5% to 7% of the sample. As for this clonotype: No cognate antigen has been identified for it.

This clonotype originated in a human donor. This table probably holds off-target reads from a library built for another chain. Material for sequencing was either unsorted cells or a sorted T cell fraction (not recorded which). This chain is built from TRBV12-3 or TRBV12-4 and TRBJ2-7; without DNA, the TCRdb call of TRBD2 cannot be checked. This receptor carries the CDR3 CASRGSGNSYEQYF.